The 16 T cell receptor beta chains reported below all come from one sample, sequenced in a study of technical replicates of blood from a handful of donors. Assay: immunoSEQ multiplex PCR; the TCRdb copy retains only in-frame clones and omits some. The sample gives 60,000 to 65,000 clones, roughly 92% of which show up once; about 4.5% is in the top ten. Sequencing used PBMCs. The receptor source for this set is a human donor in good health. Some clones in this sample may be carry-over from other donors' samples.

The rearrangement links TRBV5-1 to TRBJ1-4; 9 nucleotides line up with TRBD1. The CDR3 covers 17 residues. Unmatched junction bases numbered 8, after V lost 3 bases and J lost 2 bases. Germline V gene sequence: CDR1 SGHRS, CDR2 YFSETQ. In nucleotides, the CDR3 is TGCGCCAGCAGCTCTGGACAGGGGATTAGGACTAATGAAAAACTGTTTTTT. Its protein is CASSSGQGIRTNEKLFF.

This clone was seen only a few times. The rearrangement links TRBV4-1 to TRBJ1-1; D is uncertain. The V end was cut by 6 bases, the J end by 1 base, with 12 bases between. CDR3 length: 14 residues. The germline gives CDR1 MGHRA, CDR2 YSYEKL. CDR3 sequence reads: CASRGTLKNTEAFF. The CDR3 DNA reads TGCGCCAGCAGGGGCACATTAAAGAACACTGAAGCTTTCTTT.

The chain recombines TRBV5-1 with TRBJ2-5; D is ambiguous. Trimming cost V 0 bases and J 1 base, with 10 bases left between them. CDR1 is SGHRS and CDR2 is YFSETQ in the germline V gene. The CDR3 extends over 15 amino acids. The CDR3 bases are TGCGCCAGCAGCTTGGATCCGGGTTCCCAAGAGACCCAGTACTTC. Protein sequence: CASSLDPGSQETQYF.

J is TRBJ1-2 and V is TRBV6-5; 7 bases map to TRBD1. Germline V gene lookup returns CDR1 MNHEY and CDR2 SVGAGI. This CDR3 is 14 amino acids long. V was clipped by 0 bases and J by 4 bases; unmatched bases: 2. CDR3 sequence: CASSYSTGPYGYTF. The CDR3, as DNA: TGTGCCAGCAGTTACTCGACAGGGCCCTATGGCTACACCTTC.

The genes are TRBV4-3 and TRBJ2-3; TRBD2 matches at 7 bases. Germline lookup yields CDR1 LGHNA and CDR2 YSLEER. CDR3 length: 16 amino acids. The junction had 6 bases not matched to a gene; V was cut back by 0 bases and J by 3 bases. The CDR3 DNA is TGCGCCAGCAGCCAAGAGCTACTAGCGATTACAGATACGCAGTATTTT. Translating gives CASSQELLAITDTQYF.

The chain couples TRBV5-6 to TRBJ2-3; maybe TRBD2 (6 bases). Deletions cut 0 bases from V and 1 base from J, with 9 bases between. The CDR3 spans 15 residues. Germline V gene sequence: CDR1 SGHDT, CDR2 YYEEEE. CDR3 coding DNA: TGTGCCAGCAGCTTGGGGTCGGGAGGCACAGATACGCAGTATTTT. Protein product: CASSLGSGGTDTQYF.

The J gene is TRBJ2-3, the V gene TRBV6-5; 7 bases agree with TRBD2. V lost 3 bases, J lost 4 bases, and 7 bases stayed unmatched. This CDR3 is 15 amino acids long. CDR1 and CDR2 (germline): MNHEY, SVGAGI. In nucleotides, the CDR3 is TGTGCCAGCAGTTATGGGGGGGGAGCAGCAGATACGCAGTATTTT. As protein: CASSYGGGAADTQYF.

As DNA, the CDR3 is TGCAGCGTGAGGGTGACAGGAGCCTACGAGCAGTACTTC. Residues: CSVRVTGAYEQYF. V and J are TRBV29-1 and TRBJ2-7; possible D gene TRBD1, 6 bases. Germline-derived CDR1 and CDR2 are SQVTM and ANQGSEA. This CDR3 has 13 amino acids. The V end was cut by 6 bases, the J end by 2 bases, with 14 bases between.

In its sample, this clone was seen once. This sequence joins TRBV6-1 and TRBJ1-2; 9 bases match TRBD1. CDR1 and CDR2 from the germline V gene are MNHNS and SASEGT. This CDR3 comprises 15 residues. V shed 8 bases and J 2 bases; nucleotides not matched to a gene: 9. In DNA, the CDR3 is TGTGCCAGCGGTGCCGGACAGGGGTACAACTATGGCTACACCTTC. Amino acids: CASGAGQGYNYGYTF.

The chain combines TRBV7-8 with TRBJ1-5, with D maybe TRBD1 (6 bases). Looked up from germline, CDR1 is SGHVS and CDR2 is FQNEAQ. Trimming stripped 5 bases from V and 1 base from J, with 21 bases between. The CDR3 contains 18 residues. CDR3 nucleotide sequence: TGTGCCAGCAGCCCTGAAGTTCACAGGGTAATGAGCAATCAGCCCCAGCATTTT. Its translation is CASSPEVHRVMSNQPQHF.

The V call is TRBV7-9, the J call TRBJ1-1; 8 nucleotides align to TRBD1. V dropped 4 bases and J dropped 5; count of bases not matched to a gene: 9. Germline CDR1 SEHNR, CDR2 FQNEAQ (reference sequence). The CDR3 runs 15 residues. Here the CDR3 DNA reads TGTGCCAGCAGCTCGGCAGACAGGGGAGGAACTGAAGCTTTCTTT. Its protein product is CASSSADRGGTEAFF.

The gene calls are TRBV11-2 and TRBJ1-1; no reliable D call. The CDR3 has 14 amino acids. V was clipped by 2 bases and J by 4 bases, with 11 bases between them. Germline CDR1 is SGHAT and CDR2 is FQNNGV. The CDR3 nucleotides are TGTGCCAGCAGCTTAATGGGCGTAGGCACTGAAGCTTTCTTT. As protein: CASSLMGVGTEAFF.

The chain uses TRBV11-3 and TRBJ2-2; D gene uncertain. The CDR3 is 13 amino acids. Germline loops: CDR1 SGHNT, CDR2 YENEEA. Deletions cut 4 bases from V and 6 bases from J, with 9 bases between. The CDR3 protein is CASSSPRSGELFF. CDR3 in DNA: TGTGCCAGCAGCTCCCCCCGGTCCGGGGAGCTGTTTTTT.

The rearrangement links TRBV4-2 to TRBJ1-2, with 7 bases identical to TRBD1. This CDR3 contains 15 residues. Looked up from germline, CDR1 is LGHNA and CDR2 is YNFKEQ. After removal of 3 bases from V and 0 bases from J, the junction contained 4 bases not matched to a gene. The CDR3 loop reads CASSHAGQANYGYTF. For the CDR3, the DNA is TGTGCCAGCAGCCATGCCGGACAGGCTAACTATGGCTACACCTTC.

The chain couples TRBV4-1 to TRBJ2-3, with TRBD2 matching 9 bases. Trimming at V came to 4 bases and at J to 4 bases, leaving 9 bases not matched to a gene. Germline V lookup: CDR1 MGHRA, CDR2 YSYEKL. The CDR3 consists of 16 residues. DNA of the CDR3: TGCGCCAGCAGCCCCCTGGGACTAGCTATGGCAGATACGCAGTATTTT. It yields the protein CASSPLGLAMADTQYF.

This chain uses TRBV6-5 with TRBJ2-1; possible D gene TRBD2, 6 bases. The CDR3 sequence is 12 residues long. Between the trimmed V and J ends, which lost 8 bases and 4 bases, there was a span of 9 bases. The germline V gene encodes CDR1 MNHEY and CDR2 SVGAGI. The CDR3, as DNA: TGTGCCAGCGGGGGACTTTACAATGAGCAGTTCTTC. Amino acid sequence: CASGGLYNEQFF.